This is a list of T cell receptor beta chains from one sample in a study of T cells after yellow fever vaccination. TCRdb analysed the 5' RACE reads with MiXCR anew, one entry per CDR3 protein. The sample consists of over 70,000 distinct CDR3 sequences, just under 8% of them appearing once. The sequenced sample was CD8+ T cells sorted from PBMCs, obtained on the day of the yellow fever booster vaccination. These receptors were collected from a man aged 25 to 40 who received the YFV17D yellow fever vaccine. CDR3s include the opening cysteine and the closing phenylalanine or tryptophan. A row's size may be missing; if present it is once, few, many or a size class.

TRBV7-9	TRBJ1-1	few	CASSLVQGRGTEAFF
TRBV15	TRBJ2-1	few	CATSSPSGGGYNEQFF
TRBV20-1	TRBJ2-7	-	CSARLADEQYF
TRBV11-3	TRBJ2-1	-	CASSPGTNVEQFF
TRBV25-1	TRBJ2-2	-	CASSQPRGSPTGELFF
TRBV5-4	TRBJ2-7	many	CASSLEEGPYEQYF
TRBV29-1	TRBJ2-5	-	CSVEKANQETQYF
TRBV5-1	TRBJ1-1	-	CASSSIPTEAFF
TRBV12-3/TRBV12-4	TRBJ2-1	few	CASSPSGGPNEQFF
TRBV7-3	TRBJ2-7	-	CASSLTPGGAYEQYF
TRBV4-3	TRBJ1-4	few	CASSIGGDEKLFF
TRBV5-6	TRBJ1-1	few	CASSWGVTEAFF
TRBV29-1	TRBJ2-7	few	CSVGTSGSRYEQYF
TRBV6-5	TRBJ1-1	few	CASSYSGSEAFF
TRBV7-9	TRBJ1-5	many	CASSLAGQQPQHF
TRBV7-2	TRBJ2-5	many	CASSLVGAETQYF
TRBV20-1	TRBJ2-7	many	CSARDPLDGTAYEQYF
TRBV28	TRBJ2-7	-	CASSSRLELTRTAYEQYF
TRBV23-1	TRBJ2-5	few	CASSRVNFGTGRGEETQYF
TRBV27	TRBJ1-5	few	CASSFGLRQPQHF
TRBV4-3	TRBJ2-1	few	CASSQDSGTVNEQFF
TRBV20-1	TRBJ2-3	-	CRPRLLAGCTDTQYF
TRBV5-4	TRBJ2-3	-	CASSLGAGPTDTQYF
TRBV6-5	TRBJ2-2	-	CASSYSVAGRTGELFF
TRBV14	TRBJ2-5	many	CASSQIGGETQYF
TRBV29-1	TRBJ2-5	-	CSAVLAVDYQETQYF
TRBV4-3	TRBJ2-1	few	CASSQGTGPAPYNEQFF
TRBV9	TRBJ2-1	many	CASSPPSGGSYNEQFF
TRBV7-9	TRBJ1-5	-	CASSPSDRGNQPQHF
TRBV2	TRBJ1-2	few	CASSEGGSPRGDYGYTF
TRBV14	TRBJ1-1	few	CASSRWGSHTEAFF
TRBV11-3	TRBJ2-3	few	CASSLVTADTQYF
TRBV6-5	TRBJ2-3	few	CASSPPLGGTTDTQYF
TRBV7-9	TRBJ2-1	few	CASSFSGLTYNEQFF
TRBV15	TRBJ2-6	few	CATMNSGANVLTF
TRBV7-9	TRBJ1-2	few	CASSILNREAYGYTF
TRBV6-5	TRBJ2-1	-	CASSPLTSGSSYNEQFF
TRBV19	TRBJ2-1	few	CASVPTSGPYNEQFF
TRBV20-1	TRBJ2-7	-	CSARPVYEQYF
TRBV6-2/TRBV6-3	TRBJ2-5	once	CDSKGLGKETQYF
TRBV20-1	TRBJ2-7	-	CSARGSYEQYF
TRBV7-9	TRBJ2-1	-	CASSGRFGGWSDEQFF
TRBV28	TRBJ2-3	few	CASYWTAADTQYF
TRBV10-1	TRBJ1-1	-	CASSADSMNTEAFF
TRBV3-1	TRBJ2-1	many	CASSYPWGGNNEQFF
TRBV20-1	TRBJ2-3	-	CSARRSLANTDTQYF
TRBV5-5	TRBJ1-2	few	CASSQGQAHGYTF
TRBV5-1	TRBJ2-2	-	CASSLAGTGAPTGELFF
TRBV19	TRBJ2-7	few	CASSSGTGLFEQYF
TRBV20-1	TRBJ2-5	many	CSAPGGGETQYF
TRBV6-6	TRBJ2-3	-	CASSYVPDTQYF
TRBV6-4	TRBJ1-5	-	CASSDADSQHF
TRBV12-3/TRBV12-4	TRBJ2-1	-	CASSSGAGAYNEQFF